This entry is about one T cell receptor (beta chain). Clones were read by immunoSEQ multiplex PCR, and TCRdb kept only the in-frame ones, dropping some. Here the sample spans 95,000 to 130,000 clones, about 94% being singletons. This specimen belongs to a study of siplizumab effects on memory and regulatory T cells. Germline CDR1 reads SGHNT; CDR2 reads YENEEA. Trimming stripped 0 bases from V and 6 bases from J, with 0 bases between. The CDR3 has 11 amino acids. Source material: non-Treg CD4+ T cells sorted from blood. V is TRBV11-3 and J is TRBJ1-5; D ambiguous. The TCR was taken from a human donor in good health. The DNA for the CDR3 is TGTGCCAGCAGCTTAGATCAGCCCCAGCATTTT. Translation gives CASSLDQPQHF.